The source of this T cell receptor (beta chain) is a study of blood T cell repertoires in COVID-19. In germline, CDR1 is MNHEY, CDR2 SVGAGI. With 7 bases removed from V and 0 bases from J, the gap between germline ends came to 10 bases. The CDR3 loop spans 14 amino acids. In the authors' methods: Nucleated cell counts were estimated from reference gene primer amplification. Clones were read by immunoSEQ multiplex PCR, and TCRdb kept only the in-frame ones, dropping some. For V, J and clone size, that table is used; D and trimming come from the DNA. The sample includes about 200,000 clones, roughly 82% of them seen just once. Participant ages covered about 18 to 95 years across around 22 US areas. Cohorts were assigned according to the clinical history that participants reported.

This sequence joins TRBV6-5 and TRBJ1-3; D is unclear. The sequence derives from a man between 40 and 49 years old with acute COVID-19. The sequencing input was PBMCs or T cells enriched from blood (not recorded which). The CDR3 DNA follows: TGTGCCAGCAAGACGACAAACTCTGGAAACACCATATATTTT. It encodes CASKTTNSGNTIYF.